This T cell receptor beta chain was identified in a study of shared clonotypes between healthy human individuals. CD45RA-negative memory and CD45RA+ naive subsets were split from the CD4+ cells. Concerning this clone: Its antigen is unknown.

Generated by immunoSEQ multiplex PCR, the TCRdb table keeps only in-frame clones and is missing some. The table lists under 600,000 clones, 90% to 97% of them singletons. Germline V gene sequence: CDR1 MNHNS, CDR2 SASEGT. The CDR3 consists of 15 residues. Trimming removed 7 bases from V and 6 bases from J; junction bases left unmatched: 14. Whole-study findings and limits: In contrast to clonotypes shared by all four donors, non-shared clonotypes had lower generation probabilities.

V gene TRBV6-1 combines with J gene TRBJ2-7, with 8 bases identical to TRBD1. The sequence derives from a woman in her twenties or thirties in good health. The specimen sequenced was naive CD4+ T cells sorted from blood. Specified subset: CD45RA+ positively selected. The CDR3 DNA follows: TGTGCCAGCACTGTGACAGGGGCGGGTCATTCCGAGCAGTACTTC. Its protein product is CASTVTGAGHSEQYF.